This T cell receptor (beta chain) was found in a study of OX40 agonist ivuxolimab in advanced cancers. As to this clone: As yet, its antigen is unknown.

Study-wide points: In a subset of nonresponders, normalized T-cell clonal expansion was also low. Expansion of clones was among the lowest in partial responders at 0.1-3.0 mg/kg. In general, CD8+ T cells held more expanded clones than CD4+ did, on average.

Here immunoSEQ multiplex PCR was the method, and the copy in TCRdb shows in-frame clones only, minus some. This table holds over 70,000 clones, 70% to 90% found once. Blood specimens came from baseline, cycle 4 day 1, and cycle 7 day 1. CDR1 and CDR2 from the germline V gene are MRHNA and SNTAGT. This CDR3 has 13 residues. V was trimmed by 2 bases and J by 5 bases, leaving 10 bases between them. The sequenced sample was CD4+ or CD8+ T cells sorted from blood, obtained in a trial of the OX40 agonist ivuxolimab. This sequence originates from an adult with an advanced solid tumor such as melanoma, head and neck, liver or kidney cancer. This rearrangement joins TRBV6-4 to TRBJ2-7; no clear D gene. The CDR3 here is CASSDLVGDEQYF. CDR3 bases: TGTGCCAGCAGTGACCTCGTCGGTGACGAGCAGTACTTC.